Below are 21 T cell receptor gamma chains sequenced from a single sample in a study of human gamma delta and Vdelta1 T cells. TCRdb redid the clone calls on the PCR reads with CATT. The data show several hundred gamma-chain clones, about 4% seen once. The sequenced material came from naive CD27+ Vdelta1 gamma-delta T cells from blood. All receptors come from a human donor in good health.

Concerning this clone itself: TCRdb assigns this DNA the protein of a much larger clone, which departs from its translation at residue 6; this likely reflects a read error, and the protein shown comes from translating the DNA. This chain connects TRGV2 to TRGJ1 or TRGJ2. The CDR3 spans 13 residues. Looked up from germline, CDR1 is EGSNGY and CDR2 is YDSYNSKV. Trimming removed 2 bases from V and 3 bases from J; junction bases left unmatched: 4. The CDR3 nucleotides read TGTGCCACCTGGGACGTGCCTTATTATAAGAAACTCTTT. It encodes CATWDVPYYKKLF.

The V gene remains uncalled, whereas the J gene is TRGJ1 or TRGJ2. The CDR3 contains 11 residues. CDR3 nucleotides: TGTGCCTCCGGGGATAGGCCGAAGAAACTCTTT. Its translation is CASGDRPKKLF.

This clone was seen a few times. The rearrangement joins TRGV5 to TRGJ1 or TRGJ2. The CDR3 totals 15 residues. Germline V gene sequence: CDR1 VINAFY, CDR2 YDVSNSKD. The V segment lost 1 base and the J segment 2 bases; nucleotides outside the gene matches: 8. CDR3 in DNA: TGTGCCACCTGGGACAGCCCTTATTATTATTATAAGAAACTCTTT. Its protein product is CATWDSPYYYYKKLF.

This clone was seen more than once but under ten times. A single base is all that separates this from a far larger clone, so a read error is likely. The chain has TRGV3 and TRGJ1 or TRGJ2. Germline V gene data show CDR1 as VTNTFY and CDR2 as YDVSTARD (reference sequence). With 0 bases clipped from V and 13 bases from J, the junction kept 6 bases outside the gene matches. The CDR3 consists of 11 residues. CDR3 protein: CATWDRFKKLF. The CDR3 DNA sequence: TGTGCCACCTGGGACAGGTTTAAAAAACTCTTT.

The rearrangement joins TRGV2 to TRGJ1 or TRGJ2. Trimming at V came to 0 bases and at J to 11 bases, leaving 7 bases not matched to a gene. The CDR3 loop spans 12 amino acids. The germline CDR1 and CDR2 sequences are EGSNGY and YDSYNSKV. The CDR3 here is CATWDGQGEKLF. The CDR3 region has the DNA TGTGCCACCTGGGACGGGCAGGGTGAGAAACTCTTT.

A few counts support this clone. A far bigger clonotype differs at one base, so this is likely a read error. Distinct nucleotide sequences in the sample also encode this CDR3. This chain uses TRGV9 with TRGJ1 or TRGJ2. Germline values: CDR1 GITISATS, CDR2 ISYDGTV (reference sequence). CDR3 length equals 17 residues. Trimming cost V 1 base and J 6 bases; bases outside gene matches: 18. The CDR3, as DNA: TGTGCCTTGTGGGAGGTCGATACCCAAGAGTTTTCTTATAAGAAACTCTTT. It is translated as CALWEVDTQEFSYKKLF.

On this clone itself: With only one base between it and a far larger clone, this is likely a read error. This sample also contains other DNA sequences that code for the same CDR3. J is TRGJ1 or TRGJ2 and V is TRGV3. TCRdb is silent on the J gene; assignment here came from matching the DNA to germline. Germline assignment: CDR1 VTNTFY and CDR2 YDVSTARD (reference sequence). The CDR3 has 13 amino acids. CDR3 bases: TGCGCCACCTGGGACAGGCATCATTATAAGAAACTCTTT. This sequence encodes CATWDRHHYKKLF.

A note on this clone: This DNA translates differently at residue 5 from the TCRdb protein, which is that of a much larger clone; a read error is likely, and the protein shown is the DNA's own translation. The rearrangement links TRGV5 to TRGJ1 or TRGJ2. The CDR3 consists of 11 residues. Germline CDR1 reads VINAFY; CDR2 reads YDVSNSKD. In DNA form, the CDR3 reads TGTGCCACCTGGGGCAGGTTTAAGAAACTCTTT. It specifies CATWGRFKKLF.

This chain joins TRGV4 and TRGJ1 or TRGJ2. No J segment appears in TCRdb, so it was assigned here by matching the sequence to germline. Germline lookup yields CDR1 EGSTGY and CDR2 YDSYTSSV. The length of the CDR3 is 10 residues. After removal of 6 bases from V and 9 bases from J, the junction contained 5 bases not matched to a gene. CDR3 sequence: CATWRLKKLF. The CDR3 region has the DNA TGTGCCACCTGGCGACTTAAGAAACTCTTT.

As concerns this clone: For this DNA, TCRdb reports the protein of a much larger clone, which diverges at residue 5, most likely from a read error; the protein presented here is translated directly from the DNA. The chain is built from TRGV2 and TRGJ1 or TRGJ2. No J segment appears in TCRdb, so it was assigned here by matching the sequence to germline. The ends lost 6 bases at V and 6 bases at J; junction bases unmatched: 11. The CDR3 length is 13 residues. Germline V gives CDR1 EGSNGY, CDR2 YDSYNSKV. The CDR3 DNA reads TGTGCCACCTGGTACGACCGGGGTTATAAGAAACTCTTT. Its protein product is CATWYDRGYKKLF.

The V and J genes are TRGV5 and TRGJ1 or TRGJ2. This CDR3 spans 11 amino acids. CDR1 is VINAFY, CDR2 YDVSNSKD, per germline. With V trimmed by 12 bases and J by 7 bases, 12 bases remained unmatched. The CDR3 nucleotides are TGTGCCTGCGGTGACAGGTATAAGAAACTCTTT. Translation: CACGDRYKKLF.

The gene calls are TRGV8 and TRGJ1 or TRGJ2. Because TCRdb records no J gene, it was assigned here through a match of the DNA to germline. The CDR3 is made up of 15 amino acids. V was clipped by 1 base and J by 5 bases; unmatched bases: 11. Looked up from germline, CDR1 is VENAVY and CDR2 is YDSYNSRV. CDR3 region: CATWDSNRFNYKKLF. CDR3 bases: TGTGCCACCTGGGATAGCAATCGGTTTAATTATAAGAAACTCTTT.

This clone turned up a few times. The protein recorded in TCRdb matches a much larger clone and deviates from this DNA's translation at residue 7, suggesting a read error; the protein here is obtained by translating the DNA. J is TRGJ1 or TRGJ2 and V is TRGV5. CDR1 and CDR2 from the germline V gene are VINAFY and YDVSNSKD. Germline trimming cut 0 bases from V and 7 bases from J; bases unmatched to any gene: 12. This CDR3 is 15 amino acids long. The chain's CDR3 is CATWDRLGPGYKKLF. In DNA form, the CDR3 reads TGTGCCACCTGGGACAGGCTGGGACCTGGCTATAAGAAACTCTTT.

Relative to its sample, this clone is large. The genes are TRGV2 and TRGJ1 or TRGJ2. The CDR3 covers 13 residues. With 0 bases clipped from V and 5 bases from J, the junction kept 4 bases outside the gene matches. Germline loops: CDR1 EGSNGY, CDR2 YDSYNSKV. CDR3 coding DNA: TGTGCCACCTGGGACGGGCCGGATTATAAGAAACTCTTT. Protein product: CATWDGPDYKKLF.

This clone qualifies as large. This chain links TRGV5 with TRGJ1 or TRGJ2. The CDR3 has 11 residues. Germline assignment: CDR1 VINAFY and CDR2 YDVSNSKD. Unmatched junction bases numbered 11, after V lost 6 bases and J lost 12 bases. The CDR3 reads CATWWWLGKLF. Written as DNA, the CDR3 is TGTGCCACCTGGTGGTGGTTGGGGAAACTCTTT.

Turning to this clone: Given a far larger clone just one base away, this is likely a sequencing read error. In the same sample, other DNA sequences code for this CDR3. The chain recombines TRGV5 with TRGJP1. The CDR3 runs to 13 residues. Germline V gene data show CDR1 as VINAFY and CDR2 as YDVSNSKD. The CDR3 DNA reads TGTGCCACCTGGGCCTTCACTGGGTGGTTCAAGATATTT. Residues: CATWAFTGWFKIF.

Note on this clone: TCRdb's protein, taken from a much larger clone, differs from this DNA's translation at residue 9, likely owing to a read error; the protein displayed comes from the DNA. No J gene was named, though the V gene is TRGV3. The CDR3 is 11 residues long. Germline V lookup: CDR1 VTNTFY, CDR2 YDVSTARD (reference sequence). The CDR3 coding sequence is TGTGCCACCTGGGACAGGCCGGTGGAACTCTTT. This encodes CATWDRPVELF.

The V and J genes are TRGV5 and TRGJ1 or TRGJ2. As TCRdb names no J gene, one was assigned here on the basis of a DNA match to germline. The J segment lost 9 bases and the V segment lost 0 bases, leaving 14 bases of the junction unmatched. Per germline, CDR1 VINAFY and CDR2 YDVSNSKD. This CDR3 spans 15 amino acids. This CDR3 is CATWDRSVRVGKKLF. The CDR3 nucleotides are TGTGCCACCTGGGACAGGTCGGTAAGGGTGGGTAAGAAACTCTTT.

In its sample, this clone ranks as medium-sized. This probably arose from a read error, given a far larger clone one base away. Distinct nucleotide sequences in the sample also encode this CDR3. The V call is TRGV3, the J call TRGJ1 or TRGJ2. Germline V gives CDR1 VTNTFY, CDR2 YDVSTARD (reference sequence). This CDR3 contains 12 residues. The CDR3 sequence is CATWDRPFEKLF. In DNA form, the CDR3 reads TGTGCCACCTGGGACAGGCCGTTCGAGAAACTATTT.

With respect to this clone: The protein held in TCRdb is that of a much larger clone and does not match this DNA's translation at residue 10, likely because of a read error; the protein shown is translated from the DNA. The chain links TRGV2 to TRGJ1 or TRGJ2. The J segment lost 15 bases and the V segment lost 3 bases, leaving 14 bases of the junction unmatched. The CDR3 loop spans 12 amino acids. Looked up from germline, CDR1 is EGSNGY and CDR2 is YDSYNSKV. The CDR3 protein is CATWDRPFERLF. CDR3 nucleotide sequence: TGTGCCACCTGGGACAGGCCGTTCGAGAGACTCTTT.

This clone has a handful of counts. A read error likely explains why the TCRdb protein, taken from a much larger clone, differs from this DNA's translation at residue 4; the protein shown is translated from the DNA. V and J are TRGV9 and TRGJ1 or TRGJ2. The CDR3 spans 12 residues. V shed 7 bases and J 1 base; nucleotides not matched to a gene: 4. CDR1 is GITISATS, CDR2 ISYDGTV, per germline (reference sequence). CDR3 DNA sequence: TGTGCCTTGTGTGCAAATTATTATAAGAAACTCTTT. This gives the protein CALCANYYKKLF.